This TCR beta chain was captured in a study of shared clonotypes between healthy human individuals (dated by TCRdb to the early 2020s). With regard to the full study: Three men and a couple of women, aged 18 to 49 years, made up the cohort. Per donor, leukapheresis produced somewhere between about 0.94 and 9.5 billion PBMCs. Blood TCR repertoires of several healthy adults were deeply sequenced to estimate repertoire size and the extent of clonotype sharing between individuals. Per donor, three plates each were used for CD4 naive and CD4 memory, two for CD8 naive, and one for CD8 memory. To increase sequencing depth and limit assay-specific biases, TCR repertoire library preparation and sequencing were carried out by different laboratories using diverse techniques. Study-wide conclusions, independent of this receptor: Sampling was restricted to blood, and TCR repertoires in tissue are likely to differ from TCR repertoires in blood. Because the study included only a small number of donors, the genetic and exposure-history diversity represented was limited. Naive subsets generally had larger estimated clonotype richness than memory subsets did. Pairwise subsampling led to the expectation that sequencing depth would affect the degree of clonotype sharing among donors. Approximately 5% of naive CD4, 3.5% of naive CD8, 2.3% of memory CD4, and about 0.4% of memory CD8 clonotypes were shared across four donors. Even with the large sequencing depth, rarefaction of the sorted-subset datasets indicated that sequencing was incomplete. Higher generation probabilities were observed for clonotypes shared by all four sorted-subset donors than for non-shared clonotypes.

The donors were healthy, HIV-negative adults who had no recently reported acute infections or vaccinations. Every donor was a Caucasian adult living in Nashville, Tennessee, USA. Magnetic negative selection was used to enrich CD4+ T cells, after which naive cells were positively selected on CD45RA and the negative fraction became the memory subset. Blood was collected by leukapheresis, and PBMCs were isolated by Ficoll-Histopaque density gradient centrifugation and then cryopreserved in liquid nitrogen vapor phase. Analytical flow cytometry was used to check the purity and quantity of every magnetically sorted T cell population. Genomic DNA was isolated from each sorted fraction and quantified by UV absorbance on a Nanodrop 2000c. In its sample, this clone was seen once. Its antigen remains unidentified. Nothing much larger sits one base from this clone, and base qualities are not available. V is shortened by 6 bases, J by 6 bases, and the region joining them spans 17 bases. According to the germline V gene, CDR1 reads KGHSH and CDR2 reads LQKENI. Including cysteine and phenylalanine, the CDR3 has 14 amino acids. Only the CDR3 region is kept as DNA, spanning 42 bases read in frame from base 1.

Using the deep immunoSEQ assay, multiplex PCR amplified TCR CDR3 regions from genomic DNA. Extracted genomic DNA from each cell subset was spread evenly across all wells of several immunoSEQ 96-well plates, with each plate serving as a replicate. Each replicate PCR for sorted subsets received 150 to 250 ng genomic DNA, equal to roughly 30,000 T cell genomes. Purified libraries were quantified with a Qubit 3.0 fluorometer, sized on a Bioanalyzer 2100, and re-quantified with the KAPA Library Quantification kit. Every immunoSEQ 96-well plate was sequenced on a dedicated single-read 150-cycle Illumina NextSeq 550 flow cell. Per the authors' processing: Because only junctional sequences without quality scores were contained in the immunoSEQ output, filtering matching that applied to full-length reads could not be performed. To assign V/J genes and CDR3, sequences were annotated against IMGT germline references using PyIR, a Python wrapper for IgBLAST v1.9. Reads with weak V/J assignments (E-value above 1e-6), missing CDR3, stop codons, out-of-frame junctions, or ambiguous translated residues were removed. A V3J clonotype was defined by an identical inferred V gene, J gene, and CDR3 amino acid sequence. To compute the percentage overlap between repertoires, the number of shared unique clonotypes was divided by the size of the smaller repertoire. Richness of each repertoire was evaluated using RTK rarefaction, the Chao1 estimator, and Recon v2.1 estimates of unobserved clonotypes. For all TCRbeta clonotypes obtained by the gDNA method from a handful of donors, generation probabilities were computed with OLGA. Drawn from immuneACCESS, this table holds only the in-frame rearrangements with V and J called that TCRdb kept. Clones are partly lost; checked studies trace under half to an unresolved V gene and leave the rest unexplained. V and J calls and clone size are as listed in that table; D and trimming were resolved from the DNA. The sample has about 730,000 clones on record, approximately 72% of them singletons. The top ten hold around 1.8% of the sample.

The TCR originated in a woman aged 25 to 45 in good health. Sequenced: memory CD4+ T cells sorted from blood. The cell subset or site label, as the study defines it: CD45RA-negative fraction. This receptor chain uses TRBV18 and TRBJ1-2; the D gene is perhaps TRBD1, from 6 matching bases. CDR3 loop: CASSPRGGADGYTF. The DNA is TGTGCCAGCTCGCCGCGGGGGGGCGCAGATGGCTACACCTTC. Reference TRBV18 and TRBJ1-2 proteins supply the regions before and after the CDR3; the full variable domain is: NAGVMQNPRHLVRRRGQEARLRCSPMKGHSHVYWYRQLPEEGLKFMVYLQKENIIDESGMPKERFSAEFPKEGPSILRIQQVVRGDSAAYFCASSPRGGADGYTFGSGTRLTVV.